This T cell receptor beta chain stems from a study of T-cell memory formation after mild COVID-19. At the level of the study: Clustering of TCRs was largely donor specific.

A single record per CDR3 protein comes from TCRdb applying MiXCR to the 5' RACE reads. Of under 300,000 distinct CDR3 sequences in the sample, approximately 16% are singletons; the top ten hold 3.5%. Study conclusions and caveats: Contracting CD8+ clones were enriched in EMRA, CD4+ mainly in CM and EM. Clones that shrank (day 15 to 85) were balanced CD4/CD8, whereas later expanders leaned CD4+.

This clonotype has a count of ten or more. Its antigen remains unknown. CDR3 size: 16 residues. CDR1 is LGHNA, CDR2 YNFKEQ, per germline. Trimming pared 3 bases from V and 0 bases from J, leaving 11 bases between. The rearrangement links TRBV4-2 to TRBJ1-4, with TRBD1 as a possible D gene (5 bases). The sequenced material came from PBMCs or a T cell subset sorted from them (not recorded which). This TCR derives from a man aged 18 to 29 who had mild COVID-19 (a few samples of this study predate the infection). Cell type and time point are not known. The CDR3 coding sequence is TGTGCCAGCAGCCAGGGGGACCGTGCAACTAATGAAAAACTGTTTTTT. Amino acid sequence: CASSQGDRATNEKLFF.